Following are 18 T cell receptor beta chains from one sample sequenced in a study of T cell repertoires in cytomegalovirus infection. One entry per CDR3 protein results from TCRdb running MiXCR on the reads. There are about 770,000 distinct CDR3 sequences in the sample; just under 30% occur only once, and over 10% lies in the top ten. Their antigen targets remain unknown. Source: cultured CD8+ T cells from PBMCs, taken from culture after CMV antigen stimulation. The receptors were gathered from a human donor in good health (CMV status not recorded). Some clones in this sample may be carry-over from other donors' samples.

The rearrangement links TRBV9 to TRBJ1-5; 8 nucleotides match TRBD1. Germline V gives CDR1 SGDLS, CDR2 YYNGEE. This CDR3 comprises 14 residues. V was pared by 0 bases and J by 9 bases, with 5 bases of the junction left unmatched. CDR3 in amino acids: CASSVDTGGGPQHF. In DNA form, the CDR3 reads TGTGCCAGCAGCGTAGATACAGGGGGTGGGCCCCAGCATTTT. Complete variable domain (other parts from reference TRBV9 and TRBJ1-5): DSGVTQTPKHLITATGQRVTLRCSPRSGDLSVYWYQQSLDQGLQFLIQYYNGEERAKGNILERFSAQQFPDLHSELNLSSLELGDSALYFCASSVDTGGGPQHFGDGTRLSIL.

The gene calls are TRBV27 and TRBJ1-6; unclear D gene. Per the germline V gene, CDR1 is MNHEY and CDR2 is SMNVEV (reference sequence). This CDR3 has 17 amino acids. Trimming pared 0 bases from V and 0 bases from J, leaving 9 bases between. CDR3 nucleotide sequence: TGTGCCAGCAGTTTATCGGCCGCGAGCTCCTATAATTCACCCCTCCACTTT. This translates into CASSLSAASSYNSPLHF.

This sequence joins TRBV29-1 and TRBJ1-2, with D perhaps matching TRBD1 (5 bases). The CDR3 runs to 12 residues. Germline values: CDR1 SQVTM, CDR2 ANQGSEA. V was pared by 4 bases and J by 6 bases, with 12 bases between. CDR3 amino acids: CSVVGQLDGYTF. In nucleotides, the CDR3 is TGCAGCGTTGTGGGGCAGCTGGATGGCTACACCTTC.

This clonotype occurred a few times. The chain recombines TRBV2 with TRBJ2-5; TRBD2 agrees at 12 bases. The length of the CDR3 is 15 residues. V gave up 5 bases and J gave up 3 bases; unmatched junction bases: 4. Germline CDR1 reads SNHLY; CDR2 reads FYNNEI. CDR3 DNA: TGTGCCAGCAGTCAACTAGCGGGGGGCGAAGAGACCCAGTACTTC. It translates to CASSQLAGGEETQYF.

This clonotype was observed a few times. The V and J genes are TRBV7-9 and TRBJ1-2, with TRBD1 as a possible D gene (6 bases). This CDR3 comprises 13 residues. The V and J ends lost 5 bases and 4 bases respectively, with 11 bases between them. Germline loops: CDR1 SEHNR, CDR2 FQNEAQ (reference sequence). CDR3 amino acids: CASSTGQSYGYTF. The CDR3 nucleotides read TGTGCCAGCAGCACCGGACAGAGCTATGGCTACACCTTC.

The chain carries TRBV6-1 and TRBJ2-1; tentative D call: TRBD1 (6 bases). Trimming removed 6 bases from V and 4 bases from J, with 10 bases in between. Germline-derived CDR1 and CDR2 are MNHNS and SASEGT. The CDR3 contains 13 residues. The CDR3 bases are TGTGCCAGCAGATTTCAGGGGTACAATGAGCAGTTCTTC. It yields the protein CASRFQGYNEQFF.

Written as DNA, the CDR3 is TGTGCCAGCAGCTTCAGGGTAGAGAACACTGAAGCTTTCTTT. Its translation is CASSFRVENTEAFF. V and J are TRBV7-9 and TRBJ1-1; possible D gene TRBD1, 5 bases. V was trimmed by 3 bases and J by 1 base, leaving 9 bases between them. The CDR3 spans 14 residues. Germline lookup yields CDR1 SEHNR and CDR2 FQNEAQ (reference sequence).

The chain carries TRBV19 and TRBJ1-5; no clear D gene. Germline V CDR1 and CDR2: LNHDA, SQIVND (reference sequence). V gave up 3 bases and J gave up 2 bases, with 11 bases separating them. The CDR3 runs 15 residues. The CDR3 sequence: CASSIGLGGNQPQHF. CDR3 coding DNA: TGTGCCAGTAGTATCGGACTGGGAGGCAATCAGCCCCAGCATTTT.

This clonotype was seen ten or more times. CDR3 nucleotide sequence: TGCAGCGTTCCGGGACAGCTGAACACTGAAGCTTTCTTT. This encodes CSVPGQLNTEAFF. This chain uses TRBV29-1 with TRBJ1-1, with 7 bases lining up with TRBD1. V was clipped by 5 bases and J by 0 bases; unmatched bases: 3. Germline values: CDR1 SQVTM, CDR2 ANQGSEA. The CDR3 is made up of 13 amino acids.

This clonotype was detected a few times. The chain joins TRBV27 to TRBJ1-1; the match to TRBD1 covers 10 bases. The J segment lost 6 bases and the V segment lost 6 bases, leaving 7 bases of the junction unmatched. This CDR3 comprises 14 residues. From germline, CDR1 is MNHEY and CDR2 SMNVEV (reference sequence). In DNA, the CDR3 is TGTGCCAGCAGGGTCGGACAGGGGGTAGCTGAAGCTTTCTTT. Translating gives CASRVGQGVAEAFF.

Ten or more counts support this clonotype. The CDR3 DNA reads as TGTGCCAGCAGCTTAGAATTAAGGACAGGGGTGGATCAGCCCCAGCATTTT. Residues: CASSLELRTGVDQPQHF. The rearrangement uses TRBV7-2 and TRBJ1-5, with 9 bases fitting TRBD1. This CDR3 has 17 residues. V lost 1 base and J lost 5; bases outside the gene matches: 9. Looked up from germline, CDR1 is SGHTA and CDR2 is FQGNSA.

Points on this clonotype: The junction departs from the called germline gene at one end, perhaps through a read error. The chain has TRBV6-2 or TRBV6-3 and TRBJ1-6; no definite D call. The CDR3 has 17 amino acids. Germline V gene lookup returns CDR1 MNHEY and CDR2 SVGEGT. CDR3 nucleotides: TGTGCCAGCAGCTCCCCCTCGTGGAGCTCCTATAATTCAGCCCTCCACTTT. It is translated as CASSSPSWSSYNSALHF.

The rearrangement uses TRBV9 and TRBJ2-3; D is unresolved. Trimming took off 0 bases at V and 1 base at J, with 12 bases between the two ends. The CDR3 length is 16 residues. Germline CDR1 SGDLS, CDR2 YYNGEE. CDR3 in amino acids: CASSVAPLRGTDTQYF. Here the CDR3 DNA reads TGTGCCAGCAGCGTAGCGCCCCTACGGGGCACAGATACGCAGTATTTT.

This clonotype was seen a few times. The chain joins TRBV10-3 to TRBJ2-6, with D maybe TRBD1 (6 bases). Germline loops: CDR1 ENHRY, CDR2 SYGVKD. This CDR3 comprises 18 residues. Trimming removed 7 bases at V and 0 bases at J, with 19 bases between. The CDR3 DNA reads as TGTGCCATCACCTACAGGGATATTGCTAACTCTGGGGCCAACGTCCTGACTTTC. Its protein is CAITYRDIANSGANVLTF.

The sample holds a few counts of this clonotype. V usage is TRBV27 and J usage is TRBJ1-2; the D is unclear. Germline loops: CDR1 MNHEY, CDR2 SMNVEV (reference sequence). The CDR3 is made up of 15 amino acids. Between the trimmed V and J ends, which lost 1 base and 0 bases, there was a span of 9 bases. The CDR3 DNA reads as TGTGCCAGCAGTTTATATGGAGGAACTAACTATGGCTACACCTTC. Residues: CASSLYGGTNYGYTF.

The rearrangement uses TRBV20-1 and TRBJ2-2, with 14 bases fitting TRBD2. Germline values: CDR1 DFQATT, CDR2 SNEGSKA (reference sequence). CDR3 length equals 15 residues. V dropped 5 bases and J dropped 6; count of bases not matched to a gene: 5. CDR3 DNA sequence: TGCAGTGCTCCAGGACTAGCGGGGGGACCCGGGGAGCTGTTTTTT. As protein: CSAPGLAGGPGELFF.

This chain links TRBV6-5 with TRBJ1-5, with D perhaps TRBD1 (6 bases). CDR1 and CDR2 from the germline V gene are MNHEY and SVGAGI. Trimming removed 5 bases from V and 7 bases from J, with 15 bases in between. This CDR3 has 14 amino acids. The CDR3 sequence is CASSPVRGEQPQHF. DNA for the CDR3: TGTGCCAGCAGTCCCGTCAGGGGAGAACAGCCCCAGCATTTT.

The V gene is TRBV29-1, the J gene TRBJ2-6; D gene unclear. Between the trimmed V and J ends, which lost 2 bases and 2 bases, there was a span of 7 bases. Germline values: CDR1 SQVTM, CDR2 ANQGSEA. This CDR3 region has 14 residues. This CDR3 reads CSVESIPGANVLTF. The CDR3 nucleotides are TGCAGCGTTGAATCCATTCCTGGGGCCAACGTCCTGACTTTC.